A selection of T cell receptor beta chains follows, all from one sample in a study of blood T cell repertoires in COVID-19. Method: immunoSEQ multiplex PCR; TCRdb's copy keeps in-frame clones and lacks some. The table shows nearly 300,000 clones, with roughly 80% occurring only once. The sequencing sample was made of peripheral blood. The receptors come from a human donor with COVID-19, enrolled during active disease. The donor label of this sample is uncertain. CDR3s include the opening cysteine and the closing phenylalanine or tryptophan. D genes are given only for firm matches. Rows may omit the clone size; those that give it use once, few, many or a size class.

cdr3_aa: CASRRRGAGDNEQFF
cdr3_nt: TGTGCCAGCAGGCGACGGGGAGCCGGGGACAATGAGCAGTTCTTC
clone_size: .
d_call: .
j_call: TRBJ2-1
v_call: TRBV6-5

cdr3_aa: CASSPGQGWNTIYF
cdr3_nt: TGTGCCAGCTCACCTGGGCAGGGCTGGAACACCATATATTTT
clone_size: .
d_call: .
j_call: TRBJ1-3
v_call: TRBV18

cdr3_aa: CASIPTGTVRNYGYTF
cdr3_nt: TGTGCCAGTATCCCCACCGGGACAGTCCGTAACTATGGCTACACCTTC
clone_size: few
d_call: TRBD1
j_call: TRBJ1-2
v_call: TRBV19

cdr3_aa: CASRTSGLRYEQYF
cdr3_nt: TGCGCCAGCAGGACTAGCGGGCTACGCTACGAGCAGTACTTC
clone_size: .
d_call: TRBD2
j_call: TRBJ2-7
v_call: TRBV10-2

cdr3_aa: CSALGANVLTF
cdr3_nt: TGCAGTGCTCTTGGGGCCAACGTCCTGACTTTC
clone_size: .
d_call: .
j_call: TRBJ2-6
v_call: TRBV20-1

cdr3_aa: CASSLERDNEQFF
cdr3_nt: TGTGCCAGCAGCTTAGAACGCGACAATGAGCAGTTCTTC
clone_size: .
d_call: .
j_call: TRBJ2-1
v_call: TRBV11-2

cdr3_aa: CASSYALGTANTEAFF
cdr3_nt: TGTGCCAGCAGTTACGCTTTAGGGACAGCTAACACTGAAGCTTTCTTT
clone_size: once
d_call: TRBD1
j_call: TRBJ1-1
v_call: TRBV6-5

cdr3_aa: CASSLGLAGGINEQFF
cdr3_nt: TGTGCCAGCAGCTTAGGGCTAGCGGGAGGGATCAATGAGCAGTTCTTC
clone_size: once
d_call: TRBD2
j_call: TRBJ2-1
v_call: TRBV11-1

cdr3_aa: CASSGGTSGTLYEQYF
cdr3_nt: TGTGCCAGCAGCGGGGGGACTAGCGGGACTCTGTACGAGCAGTACTTC
clone_size: .
d_call: TRBD2
j_call: TRBJ2-7
v_call: TRBV5-4

cdr3_aa: CASSRASNTEAFF
cdr3_nt: TGTGCCAGCTCACGCGCCTCGAACACTGAAGCTTTCTTT
clone_size: .
d_call: .
j_call: TRBJ1-1
v_call: TRBV18

cdr3_aa: CASSERGEKLFF
cdr3_nt: TGTGCCAGCAGTGAAAGGGGTGAAAAACTGTTTTTT
clone_size: few
d_call: .
j_call: TRBJ1-4
v_call: TRBV6-1

cdr3_aa: CASSYRVQYEQYF
cdr3_nt: TGTGCCAGCAGTTACCGAGTTCAATACGAGCAGTACTTC
clone_size: .
d_call: .
j_call: TRBJ2-7
v_call: TRBV6-5

cdr3_aa: CASRQGINQPQHF
cdr3_nt: TGTGCCAGCAGACAGGGGATCAATCAGCCCCAGCATTTT
clone_size: .
d_call: TRBD1
j_call: TRBJ1-5
v_call: TRBV25-1

cdr3_aa: CASSFNPGEQPQHF
cdr3_nt: TGTGCCAGCAGTTTTAACCCGGGGGAACAGCCCCAGCATTTT
clone_size: once
d_call: .
j_call: TRBJ1-5
v_call: TRBV28

cdr3_aa: CASSSENTSGGETQYF
cdr3_nt: TGTGCCAGCAGCTCCGAAAACACTAGCGGCGGGGAGACCCAGTACTTC
clone_size: .
d_call: TRBD2
j_call: TRBJ2-5
v_call: TRBV7-8

cdr3_aa: CASSPTGIFGTQYF
cdr3_nt: TGTGCCAGCAGTCCGACAGGGATATTCGGGACCCAGTACTTC
clone_size: few
d_call: TRBD1
j_call: TRBJ2-5
v_call: TRBV27

cdr3_aa: CASSLVPDNTQYF
cdr3_nt: TGTGCCAGCAGCTTAGTTCCCGACAATACGCAGTATTTT
clone_size: once
d_call: .
j_call: TRBJ2-3
v_call: TRBV7-6

cdr3_aa: CASSITGHLYGYTF
cdr3_nt: TGTGCCAGTAGTATAACAGGGCATCTCTATGGCTACACCTTC
clone_size: .
d_call: .
j_call: TRBJ1-2
v_call: TRBV19

cdr3_aa: CASSIGTGGGQTQYF
cdr3_nt: TGTGCCAGTAGTATAGGGACAGGAGGGGGGCAGACCCAGTACTTC
clone_size: .
d_call: .
j_call: TRBJ2-5
v_call: TRBV19

cdr3_aa: CASSIERANTGELFF
cdr3_nt: TGTGCCAGTAGTATTGAACGGGCGAACACCGGGGAGCTGTTTTTT
clone_size: .
d_call: .
j_call: TRBJ2-2
v_call: TRBV19

cdr3_aa: CASSPQGANNYGYTF
cdr3_nt: TGTGCCAGCTCACCACAGGGGGCGAACAACTATGGCTACACCTTC
clone_size: .
d_call: TRBD1
j_call: TRBJ1-2
v_call: TRBV18

cdr3_aa: CASSGNSGETQYF
cdr3_nt: TGTGCCAGCAGTGGTAACTCAGGAGAGACCCAGTACTTC
clone_size: .
d_call: .
j_call: TRBJ2-5
v_call: TRBV6-4

cdr3_aa: CSVGTANTEAFF
cdr3_nt: TGCAGCGTTGGGACAGCGAACACTGAAGCTTTCTTT
clone_size: .
d_call: .
j_call: TRBJ1-1
v_call: TRBV29-1

cdr3_aa: CASNPTAGRNTEAFF
cdr3_nt: TGTGCCAGCAATCCAACAGCCGGGAGGAACACTGAAGCTTTCTTT
clone_size: .
d_call: .
j_call: TRBJ1-1
v_call: TRBV7-9

cdr3_aa: CASSRQGVNTEAFF
cdr3_nt: TGTGCCAGCAGCCGACAGGGGGTGAACACTGAAGCTTTCTTT
clone_size: once
d_call: TRBD1
j_call: TRBJ1-1
v_call: TRBV2

cdr3_aa: CASLRGINTEAFF
cdr3_nt: TGTGCCAGTCTCCGGGGTATAAACACTGAAGCTTTCTTT
clone_size: .
d_call: .
j_call: TRBJ1-1
v_call: TRBV6-5

cdr3_aa: CASLPGQADMNTEAFF
cdr3_nt: TGTGCCAGCTTACCGGGACAGGCGGACATGAACACTGAAGCTTTCTTT
clone_size: once
d_call: TRBD1
j_call: TRBJ1-1
v_call: TRBV18